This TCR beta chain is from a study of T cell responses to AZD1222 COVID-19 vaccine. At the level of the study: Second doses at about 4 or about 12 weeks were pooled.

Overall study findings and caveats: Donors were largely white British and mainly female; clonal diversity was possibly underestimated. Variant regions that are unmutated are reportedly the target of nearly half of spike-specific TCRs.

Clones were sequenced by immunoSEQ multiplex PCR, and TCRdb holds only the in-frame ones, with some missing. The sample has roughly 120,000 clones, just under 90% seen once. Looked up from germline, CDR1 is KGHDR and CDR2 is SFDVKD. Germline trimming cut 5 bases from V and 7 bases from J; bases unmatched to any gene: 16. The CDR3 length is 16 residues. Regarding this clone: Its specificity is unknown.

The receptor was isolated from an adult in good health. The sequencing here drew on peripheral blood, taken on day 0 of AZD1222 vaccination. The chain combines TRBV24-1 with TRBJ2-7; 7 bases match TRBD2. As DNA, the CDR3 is TGTGCCACCAGTGCCCGAAACGGGACTATCGGCGGAGAGCAGTACTTC. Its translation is CATSARNGTIGGEQYF.